This is a list of T cell receptor beta chains from one sample in a study of response to subunit inactivated influenza vaccine. From the RT-PCR reads, TCRdb called clonotypes with MiXCR, one entry per CDR3 protein. The repertoire holds fewer than 600,000 distinct CDR3 sequences, with 6% to 9% as singletons. The specimen was PBMCs from blood, collected about 24 months after vaccination. These receptor sequences come from a man in his fifties or sixties who received an inactivated influenza vaccine. CDR3s leave out the opening cysteine and the closing phenylalanine or tryptophan.

v_gene | CDR3aa
TRBV27 | GSTDSYNEQF
TRBV12-3/TRBV12-4 | ASSSLLAAQETQY
TRBV18 | ASSDRAIGTEAF
TRBV4-2 | ASSQESTDRGRLGTGELF
TRBV28 | ASSFLRRVFISFSGNTIY
TRBV2 | ASSEAWRYAGNTIY
TRBV28 | ASNRTPPRETQY
TRBV20-1 | SANPNGRNTEAF
TRBV30 | AWSKGVGIGNQPQH
TRBV6-1 | ASSRLGLVPYNEQF